One sample yielded the 21 T cell receptor beta chains listed below, sequenced in a study of CD8+CD57+ T cells in acquired aplastic anemia. Genomic DNA, serving as template, underwent TCR beta VDJ and CDR3 profiling. Each CDR3 protein is one row after TCRdb ran MiXCR on the reads. There are approximately 170,000 distinct CDR3 sequences in the sample; around 47% occur only once, and about 2.9% lies in the top ten. Before being chosen for sequencing, patients had shown CD8+CD57+ cell expansion by flow cytometry. What was sequenced was sorted CD4+, CD8+, or CD8+CD57+ T cells (not recorded which) from PBMCs. The receptors shown here come from a human donor with aplastic anemia.

The genes are TRBV4-3 and TRBJ1-1; TRBD1 matches 11 bases. With V trimmed by 4 bases and J by 8 bases, 3 bases remained unmatched. Germline CDR1 is LGHNA and CDR2 is YSLEER. CDR3 length equals 13 residues. This CDR3 reads CASSLDRGQEAFF. CDR3 bases: TGCGCCAGCAGCCTGGACAGGGGGCAGGAAGCTTTCTTT.

The rearrangement joins TRBV15 to TRBJ2-7; TRBD1 aligns across 8 bases. After removal of 3 bases from V and 5 bases from J, the junction contained 9 bases not matched to a gene. Germline CDR1 is LNHNV and CDR2 is YYDKDF (reference sequence). This CDR3 is 15 amino acids long. The CDR3 reads CATSSDGQGVNEQYF. CDR3 DNA: TGTGCCACCAGCAGTGATGGACAGGGTGTAAACGAGCAGTACTTC.

This clonotype occurred many times. The rearrangement links TRBV7-9 to TRBJ2-2; D not certain. Germline V gene data show CDR1 as SEHNR and CDR2 as FQNEAQ (reference sequence). V dropped 2 bases and J dropped 7 bases, with 14 bases sitting between them. The CDR3 contains 15 residues. The CDR3 region is CASSLRSHKGGELFF. As DNA, the CDR3 is TGTGCCAGCAGCTTACGGAGTCATAAAGGCGGGGAGCTGTTTTTT.

The rearrangement links TRBV2 to TRBJ1-2; D ambiguous. This CDR3 contains 13 residues. The germline gives CDR1 SNHLY, CDR2 FYNNEI. The ends were cut back, 3 bases at V and 5 bases at J, with 10 bases in the middle. CDR3: CASSEERRYGYTF. The CDR3 nucleotides are TGTGCCAGCAGTGAGGAACGGAGATATGGCTACACCTTC.

This clonotype was counted many times. This chain connects TRBV6-1 to TRBJ2-7; D is undetermined. CDR3 length: 15 residues. CDR1 MNHNS and CDR2 SASEGT come from the germline V gene. The V gene lost 6 bases and the J gene lost 2 bases, with 17 bases spanning the gap. The CDR3 DNA follows: TGTGCCAGCAGCCATGAGGTAGGGCCGACCTACGAGCAGTACTTC. This gives the protein CASSHEVGPTYEQYF.

The rearrangement joins TRBV20-1 to TRBJ1-6; TRBD1 might be the D (5 bases). The V end was cut by 4 bases, the J end by 6 bases, with 10 bases between. CDR3 size: 13 residues. Germline V gene lookup returns CDR1 DFQATT and CDR2 SNEGSKA (reference sequence). CDR3 in DNA: TGCAGTGCTAAAGGGGCGGCTAATTCACCCCTCCACTTT. Residues: CSAKGAANSPLHF.

In this sample, this clonotype turned up a few times. One end of the junction fails to match germline, which may point to a read error. The chain has TRBV5-1 and TRBJ2-3, with D tentatively TRBD1 or TRBD2 (5 bases each). The CDR3 runs 16 residues. Germline V gene sequence: CDR1 SGHRS, CDR2 YFSETQ. CDR3 in amino acids: CTSSLGLGRGTDTRYF. The CDR3 bases are TGCACCAGCAGCTTGGGGTTGGGCCGGGGCACAGATACGCGGTATTTT.

This clonotype was found many times. The V gene is TRBV20-1, the J gene TRBJ2-7; a possible D gene is TRBD2 (5 bases). The germline V gene encodes CDR1 DFQATT and CDR2 SNEGSKA (reference sequence). The CDR3 runs 13 residues. The germline V and J ends were trimmed by 6 bases and 2 bases, with 14 bases remaining between them. CDR3 in DNA: TGCAGTGCAACATCCTCAGCGGCCTACGAGCAGTACTTC. It encodes CSATSSAAYEQYF.

V and J are TRBV25-1 and TRBJ2-1; 7 positions agree with TRBD2. This CDR3 contains 14 residues. V was clipped by 6 bases and J by 9 bases; unmatched bases: 11. Germline CDR1 MGHDK, CDR2 SYGVNS. For the CDR3, the DNA is TGTGCCAGCAGCTTAGCGGGCAGGCCAGGTGAGCAGTTCTTC. Protein: CASSLAGRPGEQFF.

This clonotype was recorded many times. The CDR3 sequence is CAISAQGEFQPQHF. CDR3 nucleotide sequence: TGTGCCATCAGTGCACAGGGCGAGTTTCAGCCCCAGCATTTT. V usage is TRBV10-3 and J usage is TRBJ1-5, with D tentatively TRBD1 (6 bases). This CDR3 region has 14 residues. Germline lookup yields CDR1 ENHRY and CDR2 SYGVKD. V gave up 4 bases and J gave up 6 bases, with 13 bases separating them.

This sequence joins TRBV27 and TRBJ2-7; 7 nucleotides agree with TRBD2. Looked up from germline, CDR1 is MNHEY and CDR2 is SMNVEV (reference sequence). The CDR3 sequence is 16 residues long. Unmatched junction bases numbered 12, after V lost 5 bases and J lost 2 bases. CDR3 nucleotide sequence: TGTGCCAGCAGTCTCATCTCCCGGGGGGAACCCTACGAGCAGTACTTC. Translation: CASSLISRGEPYEQYF.

The chain is built from TRBV28 and TRBJ1-1; D possibly corresponds to TRBD1 (5 bases). Trimming took off 0 bases at V and 1 base at J, with 15 bases between the two ends. CDR3 length equals 17 residues. The V gene's germline CDR1 is MDHEN and CDR2 SYDVKM. Written as DNA, the CDR3 is TGTGCCAGCAGTTTATGGGCCCTGTTAGGGGCGAACACTGAAGCTTTCTTT. It translates to CASSLWALLGANTEAFF.

This clonotype was picked up a small number of times. The chain combines TRBV7-9 with TRBJ2-1; 11 bases align to TRBD1. J lost 8 bases, V lost 11 bases, and 2 bases had no gene match. CDR3 length equals 11 residues. Per the germline V gene, CDR1 is SEHNR and CDR2 is FQNEAQ (reference sequence). Written as DNA, the CDR3 is TGTGCCGGACAGGGGGCCGATGAGCAGTTCTTC. It is translated as CAGQGADEQFF.

V is TRBV7-6 and J is TRBJ1-3; TRBD1 aligns across 9 bases. CDR1 SGHVS and CDR2 FNYEAQ come from the germline V gene. The CDR3 sequence is 14 residues long. Trimming took 6 bases from V and 5 from J; bases not matched to a gene: 5. CDR3: CASSLQGARNTIYF. The DNA for the CDR3 is TGTGCCAGCAGTTTACAGGGGGCTAGAAACACCATATATTTT.

For this clonotype: A much larger clone is a single base away; this may be a read error. The CDR3 ends on some other residue instead of the conserved phenylalanine or tryptophan, so this is likely a read error. This sequence joins TRBV6-6 and TRBJ2-5; no reliable D call. In germline, CDR1 is MNHNY, CDR2 SVGAGI (reference sequence). This CDR3 region has 14 residues. The V gene lost 6 bases and the J gene lost 0 bases, with 11 bases spanning the gap. The CDR3 spells CASRLYAYQETQYL. The CDR3 DNA is TGTGCCAGCAGATTATACGCGTACCAAGAGACCCAGTACCTC.

A note on this clonotype: A single base separates this from a much larger clone, so it may be a read error. The conserved phenylalanine or tryptophan is not found at the CDR3 terminus, so this likely reflects a read error. The chain is built from TRBV20-1 and TRBJ1-6, with 8 bases fitting TRBD1. Trimming cost V 6 bases and J 7 bases; bases outside gene matches: 11. Germline CDR1 DFQATT, CDR2 SNEGSKA (reference sequence). CDR3 length: 15 residues. As DNA, the CDR3 is TGCAGTGCCCTTCAGGGGGCTCTTTCGAATTCACCCCTCCACTCT. Protein product: CSALQGALSNSPLHS.

This clonotype was detected only a few times. This chain joins TRBV15 and TRBJ2-7; D call uncertain. V was pared by 0 bases and J by 5 bases, with 14 bases between. Looked up from germline, CDR1 is LNHNV and CDR2 is YYDKDF (reference sequence). This CDR3 contains 15 residues. CDR3 residues: CATSRDRGSFDEQYF. The DNA for the CDR3 is TGTGCCACCAGCAGAGATCGAGGAAGCTTCGACGAGCAGTACTTC.

The chain is built from TRBV7-2 and TRBJ2-1, with D possibly being TRBD1 or TRBD2 (7 bases each). The CDR3 extends over 17 amino acids. The V end lost 0 bases, the J end lost 1 base, and 13 bases lay between the germline ends. CDR1 and CDR2 from the germline V gene are SGHTA and FQGNSA. The CDR3 protein is CASSLAGGDSSYNEQFF. CDR3 DNA sequence: TGTGCCAGCAGCTTAGCTGGGGGGGACAGTTCCTACAATGAGCAGTTCTTC.

The genes are TRBV2 and TRBJ1-5, with D tentatively TRBD1 (6 bases). This CDR3 has 12 residues. V lost 2 bases and J 7 bases, leaving 6 bases between the germline ends. Germline V lookup: CDR1 SNHLY, CDR2 FYNNEI. In DNA, the CDR3 is TGTGCCAGCAGTGAAAGGGGGCAGCCCCAGCATTTT. This codes for CASSERGQPQHF.

The chain employs TRBV30 and TRBJ1-2, with D possibly TRBD1 on 5 matching bases. Germline CDR1 is GTSNPN and CDR2 is SVGIG (reference sequence). V lost 3 bases, J lost 0 bases, and 14 bases lay in between. The CDR3 is made up of 15 amino acids. For the CDR3, the DNA is TGTGCCTGGAGCGAAGGGGTCACGGCTAACTATGGCTACACCTTC. Amino acid sequence: CAWSEGVTANYGYTF.

The rearrangement uses TRBV11-1 and TRBJ2-7, with 11 bases fitting TRBD2. Germline trimming cut 5 bases from V and 3 bases from J; bases unmatched to any gene: 9. The CDR3 extends over 16 amino acids. CDR1 is SGHAT, CDR2 FQDESV, per germline (reference sequence). The CDR3 loop reads CASSVSSGGTFYEQYF. Here the CDR3 DNA reads TGTGCCAGCAGCGTTTCTAGCGGGGGGACCTTCTACGAGCAGTACTTC.